This TCR beta chain was identified during a study of T cells in localized non-small cell lung cancer. General study points: The study linked higher blood T cell density to longer overall survival.

Repertoires were generated with immunoSEQ multiplex PCR, while TCRdb's copy carries only in-frame clones and drops some. The sample gives thousands of clones, less than 25% of which show up once; around 8.1% is in the top ten. The CDR3 sequence is 15 residues long. V dropped 2 bases and J dropped 1 base, with 11 bases sitting between them. Germline V gene sequence: CDR1 SGHNT, CDR2 YENEEA. This clone rates as medium-sized (0.01 to 0.1%). Its antigen is not identified. This clonotype originated in a male donor older than 55 with stage III squamous cell lung carcinoma. The chain employs TRBV11-3 and TRBJ2-5; D unclear. The sequences come from lung tumor tissue, collected before any cancer treatment. The CDR3 protein is CASSLNRVPQETQYF. In DNA form, the CDR3 reads TGTGCCAGCAGCTTAAATCGGGTTCCCCAAGAGACCCAGTACTTC.